The source of this T cell receptor (beta chain) is a study of CD8+ T cells in alopecia areata. V was cut by 4 bases and J by 3 bases, with 10 bases left in between. The length of the CDR3 is 13 residues. Germline lookup yields CDR1 MNHNY and CDR2 SVGAGI (reference sequence). As to treatment: oral pan-JAK inhibitor, 5-10 mg twice daily. Reverse transcription of extracted RNA yielded cDNA, which provided the sequencing template. This table comes from immunoSEQ multiplex PCR, and its TCRdb copy is limited to in-frame clones, with some not included. The sample carries some 170,000 clones, approximately 53% recorded once.

Sequenced here: CD8+ T cells sorted from blood, sampled at week 24, from a patient treated with tofacitinib. The chain links TRBV6-6 to TRBJ2-7, with a weak D call TRBD1 (5 bases). This receptor was identified in a human donor with alopecia areata. The CDR3 spells CASSSTVDYEQYF. CDR3 nucleotide sequence: TGTGCCAGCAGTTCGACAGTGGACTACGAGCAGTACTTC.